Included here is one T cell receptor delta chain sequence, with context. A read error is possible here, since a much larger clone lies one base away. This entry belongs to a study of gamma-delta T cells after stem cell transplantation. Germline loops: CDR1 GEAIGNYY, CDR2 EKD. Trimming took 1 base from V and 0 from J, leaving 8 bases between them. The CDR3 consists of 14 residues. TCRdb called clones from the RT-PCR reads again using CATT. The sample gives 2,000 to 3,000 delta-chain clones, about 2.5% of which show up once; approximately 16% is in the top ten. V usage is TRDV2 and J usage is TRDJ1; weak D call: TRDD3 (5 bases). This sequence was found in a human donor. It is not recorded whose cells these are; they may come from a transplant donor. The sequencing sample was made of gamma-delta T cells. The CDR3 sequence: CACDTILNTDKLIF. The CDR3 DNA sequence: TGTGCCTGTGACACGATACTGAACACCGATAAACTCATCTTT.